This TCR beta chain was observed in a study of cytomegalovirus exposure and HLA in healthy donors. This clone appeared a single time. Its antigen is still unknown. CDR3 size: 15 residues. Trimming at V came to 4 bases and at J to 6 bases, leaving 7 bases not matched to a gene. Germline-derived CDR1 and CDR2 are SGHRS and YFSETQ. The PCR employed 60 Vbeta primers together with 13 Jbeta primers. The repertoire was sequenced with immunoSEQ multiplex PCR; TCRdb's copy has only in-frame clones and lacks some. Among 170,000 or so clones, about four fifths were seen once, and the ten largest hold 4.8%. Each donor was nominally healthy when sampled (though unrecorded immune exposures were likely). Overall study findings and caveats: The productive fraction for most TCR beta V segments was about 87% or about 30% in an earlier analysis. Most TCR sequences showed up rarely, but some public TCRs showed up in many donors.

The chain carries TRBV5-1 and TRBJ1-2, with 12 bases matching TRBD1. Source material: PBMCs. This sequence originates from a man aged 18 to 35 in good health and CMV-seronegative. CDR3 coding DNA: TGCGCCAGCAGCCCCCGGGACAGGGGGCAGGATGGCTACACCTTC. Translation gives CASSPRDRGQDGYTF. The full variable domain, completed using reference TRBV5-1 and TRBJ1-2, is KAGVTQTPRYLIKTRGQQVTLSCSPISGHRSVSWYQQTPGQGLQFLFEYFSETQRNKGNFPGRFSGRQFSNSRSEMNVSTLELGDSALYLCASSPRDRGQDGYTFGSGTRLTVV.